This T cell receptor beta chain is drawn from a study of early T cells in non-severe SARS-CoV-2 infection listed by TCRdb under 2021. Regarding the complete study: TCR sequencing used bulk RNA from unsorted whole blood, so alpha and beta chains could not be paired. The study at large found these results: VDJdb matching was skewed toward anti-spike CD8 responses and likely underestimated virus-specific expansions by missing private and CD4 specificities.

This clonotype occurred many times. Its specific antigen is unknown. Base qualities are not at hand, and no much larger clone is one base apart. A case-control design nested within a healthcare worker cohort in London, UK, was used, with weekly nasopharyngeal swab PCR tests and blood sampling performed. Between 23 and 31 March 2020, the week of the UK lockdown, healthcare workers were enrolled and then followed up weekly for as long as 16 weeks. V loses 4 bases at its end and J loses 2 bases; junction bases beyond the gene matches: 11. Including cysteine and phenylalanine, the CDR3 has 18 amino acids. The kept DNA is CDR3 alone, 54 bases in frame from the first base. The germline V gene yields SGHAT for CDR1 and FQNNGV for CDR2. Library preparation employed 5' RACE. Sequencing was carried out with a NextSeq 500. To correct for sequencing error and PCR bias, the TCR library protocol tagged individual cDNA molecules with unique molecular identifiers. Sequencing covered both TCR alpha and beta chains, and within each sample the abundances of alpha and beta sequences were tightly co-correlated. Per the source publication's procedure: Decombinator V4 was used to annotate the V gene, J gene and CDR3 of the TCR sequences. Expanded TCRs were defined as changing significantly between any two time points under a Poisson model with p below 0.0001. TCR abundances were normalised to the total number of TCRs sequenced in each sample and reported as counts per million. MAIT TCRs were defined by TRAV1-2 paired with TRAJ12, TRAJ20 or TRAJ33, and iNKT TCRs by TRAV10 paired with TRAJ18. VDJdb, accessed 1 November 2021, was searched for CMV, EBV and SARS-CoV-2 annotated TCRs, excluding TCRs annotated for multiple antigens. In TCRdb, the public reads were trimmed at Q25 with fastp and aligned with MiXCR, with productive beta chains retained. Entries are consolidated by CDR3 protein sequence, retaining the most common genes and DNA. The V and J calls and clone size come from TCRdb's table, not from the authors' own analysis. The sample has tens of thousands of distinct CDR3 sequences on record, approximately 10% of them singletons. The top ten constitute about 5.8% of the sample.

The receptor's source is an adult who was a healthcare worker with PCR-confirmed SARS-CoV-2 infection or an uninfected control (not recorded which). The material was whole blood, obtained at baseline. The chain was built from TRBV11-2 and TRBJ2-7, with 13 bases in between that match TRBD2. The CDR3: CASSSMTSGGPRPYEQYF. The bases are TGTGCCAGCAGCTCAATGACTAGCGGGGGGCCTCGACCCTACGAGCAGTACTTC.